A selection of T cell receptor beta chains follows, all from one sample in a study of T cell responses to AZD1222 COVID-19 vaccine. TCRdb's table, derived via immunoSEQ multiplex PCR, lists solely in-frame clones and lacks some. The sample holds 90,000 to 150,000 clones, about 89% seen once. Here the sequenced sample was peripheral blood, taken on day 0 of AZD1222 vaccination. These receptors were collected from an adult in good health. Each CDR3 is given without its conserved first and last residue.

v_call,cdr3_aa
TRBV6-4,ASSLERSYNEQF
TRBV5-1,ASTEPIREHNQPQH
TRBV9,ASSVGLSQPQH
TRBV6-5,ASNPYLTNTEAF
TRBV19,ASSLSGVVRGGNEQF
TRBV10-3,AISDKVLNTEAF
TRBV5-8,ASRVQGALGYT
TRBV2,ASRRTSGRETQY
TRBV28,ASRLTNYGYT
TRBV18,ASSPTPLLEETQY
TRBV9,ASSGGWQGIRYT
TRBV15,ATSRDSNEAF
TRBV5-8,ASSLGDAHQPQH
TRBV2,ASSSSFSSYNEQF
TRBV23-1,APPGQSADRFRETQY
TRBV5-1,ASSSWEGTEAF
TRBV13,ASSLGQVNSYEQY
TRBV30,AWSLHSGANVLT